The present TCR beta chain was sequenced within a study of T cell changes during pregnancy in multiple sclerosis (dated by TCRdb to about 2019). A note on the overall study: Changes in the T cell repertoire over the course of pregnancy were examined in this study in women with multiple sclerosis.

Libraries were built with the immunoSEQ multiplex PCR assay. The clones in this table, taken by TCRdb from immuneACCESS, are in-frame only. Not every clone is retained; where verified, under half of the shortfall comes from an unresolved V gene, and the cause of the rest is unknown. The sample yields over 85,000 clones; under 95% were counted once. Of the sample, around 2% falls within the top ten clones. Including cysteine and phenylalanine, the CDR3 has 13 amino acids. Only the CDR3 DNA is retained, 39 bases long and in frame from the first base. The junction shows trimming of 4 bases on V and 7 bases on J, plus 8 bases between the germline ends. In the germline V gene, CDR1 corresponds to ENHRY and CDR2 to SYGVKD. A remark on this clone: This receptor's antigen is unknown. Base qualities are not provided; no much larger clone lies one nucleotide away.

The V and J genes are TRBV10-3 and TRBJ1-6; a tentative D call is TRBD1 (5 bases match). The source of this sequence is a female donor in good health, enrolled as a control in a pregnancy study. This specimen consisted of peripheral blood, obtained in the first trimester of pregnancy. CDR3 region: CAISGQLNSPLHF. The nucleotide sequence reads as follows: TGTGCCATCAGTGGACAGTTGAATTCACCCCTCCACTTT.